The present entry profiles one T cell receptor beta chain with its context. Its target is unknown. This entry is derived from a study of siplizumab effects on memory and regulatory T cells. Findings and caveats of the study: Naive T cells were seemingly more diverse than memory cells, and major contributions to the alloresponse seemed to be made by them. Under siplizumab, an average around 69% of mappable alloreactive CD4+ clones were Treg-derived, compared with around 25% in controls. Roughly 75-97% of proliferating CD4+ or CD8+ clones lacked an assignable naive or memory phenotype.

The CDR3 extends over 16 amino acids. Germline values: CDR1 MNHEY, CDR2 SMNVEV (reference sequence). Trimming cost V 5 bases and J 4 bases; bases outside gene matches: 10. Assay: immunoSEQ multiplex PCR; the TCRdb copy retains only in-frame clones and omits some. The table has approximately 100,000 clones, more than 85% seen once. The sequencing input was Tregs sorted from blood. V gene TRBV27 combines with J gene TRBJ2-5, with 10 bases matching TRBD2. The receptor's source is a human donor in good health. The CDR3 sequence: CASSNLAGDGRETQYF. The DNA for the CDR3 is TGTGCCAGCAGTAACCTAGCGGGAGACGGTAGAGAGACCCAGTACTTC.